The sequence of this T cell receptor (beta chain) was determined in a study of blood T cell repertoires in COVID-19. Study-level information: Collection of acute and convalescent COVID-19 samples took place in the United States, Italy and Spain. From T cells, B-cell-depleted T cells, or PBMCs came the material, which was cDNA or gDNA.

Original methodology: Reference gene primer amplification gave estimated nucleated cell counts. Using immunoSEQ multiplex PCR, the repertoire was profiled, and TCRdb retains in-frame clones only, with some absent. That table supplies the V and J calls and clone size; D and trimming were determined from the DNA. The data show fewer than 70,000 clones, approximately 89% seen once. The CDR3 has 15 amino acids. V dropped 1 base and J dropped 2; count of bases not matched to a gene: 3. Germline V gene data show CDR1 as LNHDA and CDR2 as SQIVND (reference sequence). Specimen: peripheral blood. The gene calls are TRBV19 and TRBJ1-2, with 8 bases aligning to TRBD1. This TCR was recovered from a human donor in a cohort sampled during active COVID-19. The CDR3: CASSIGGQGNYGYTF. In nucleotides, the CDR3 is TGTGCCAGTAGTATAGGCGGACAGGGAAACTATGGCTACACCTTC.